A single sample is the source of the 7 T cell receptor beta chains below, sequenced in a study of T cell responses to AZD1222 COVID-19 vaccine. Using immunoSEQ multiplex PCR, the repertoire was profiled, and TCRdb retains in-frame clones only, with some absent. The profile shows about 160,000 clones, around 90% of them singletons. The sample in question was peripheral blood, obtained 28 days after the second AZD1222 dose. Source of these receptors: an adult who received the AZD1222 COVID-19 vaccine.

CDR3 region: CASSGWHREGAFF. The CDR3 DNA reads as TGTGCCAGCAGCGGTTGGCACAGGGAGGGAGCTTTCTTT. The chain recombines TRBV12-1 with TRBJ1-1. TRBV12-1 is an annotated pseudogene. There are 13 residues in the CDR3.

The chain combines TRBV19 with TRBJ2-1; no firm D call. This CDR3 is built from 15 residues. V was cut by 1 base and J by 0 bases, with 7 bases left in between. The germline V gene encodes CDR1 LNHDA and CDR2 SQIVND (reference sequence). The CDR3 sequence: CASSIGTTSYNEQFF. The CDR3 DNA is TGTGCCAGTAGTATAGGGACCACCTCCTACAATGAGCAGTTCTTC.

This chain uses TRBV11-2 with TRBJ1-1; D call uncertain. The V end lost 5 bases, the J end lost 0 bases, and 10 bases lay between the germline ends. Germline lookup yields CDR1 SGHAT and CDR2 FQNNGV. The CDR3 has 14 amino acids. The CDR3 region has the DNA TGTGCCAGCAGCCGACCGAAACTGAACACTGAAGCTTTCTTT. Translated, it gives CASSRPKLNTEAFF.

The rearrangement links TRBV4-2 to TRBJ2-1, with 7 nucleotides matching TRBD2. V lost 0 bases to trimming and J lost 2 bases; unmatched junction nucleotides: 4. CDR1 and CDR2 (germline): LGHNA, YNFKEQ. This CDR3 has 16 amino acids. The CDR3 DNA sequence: TGTGCCAGCAGCCAAGAGGGAGGACTAGCCTACAATGAGCAGTTCTTC. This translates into CASSQEGGLAYNEQFF.

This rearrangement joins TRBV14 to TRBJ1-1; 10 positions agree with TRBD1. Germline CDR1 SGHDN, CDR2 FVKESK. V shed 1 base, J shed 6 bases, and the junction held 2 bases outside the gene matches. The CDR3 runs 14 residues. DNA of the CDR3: TGTGCCAGCAGCCAAGCAGGGACAGGGGCTGAAGCTTTCTTT. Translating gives CASSQAGTGAEAFF.

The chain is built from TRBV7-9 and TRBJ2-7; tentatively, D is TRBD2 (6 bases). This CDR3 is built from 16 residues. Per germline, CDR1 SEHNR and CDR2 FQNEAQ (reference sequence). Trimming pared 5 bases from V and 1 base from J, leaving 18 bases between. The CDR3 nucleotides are TGTGCCAGCAGCCCGATAGGAGGGAGAAGTTCCTACGAGCAGTACTTC. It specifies CASSPIGGRSSYEQYF.

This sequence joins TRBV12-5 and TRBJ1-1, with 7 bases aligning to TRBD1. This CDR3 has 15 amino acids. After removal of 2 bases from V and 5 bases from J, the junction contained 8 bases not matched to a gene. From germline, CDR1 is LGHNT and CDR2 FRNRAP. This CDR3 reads CASGLSSGGRTEAFF. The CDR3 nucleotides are TGTGCTAGTGGTTTGTCATCAGGGGGACGGACTGAAGCTTTCTTT.